This is a list of T cell receptor beta chains from one sample in a study of beta chain features in type 1 diabetes. Data came from immunoSEQ multiplex PCR; TCRdb stores just in-frame clones and leaves some out. Of 130,000 to 150,000 clones in the sample, about 51% were seen once. The sequenced sample was Tregs from blood. The receptors here all came from a man between 18 and 35 years old in good health. CDR3s include the opening cysteine and the closing phenylalanine or tryptophan. A D gene is named only where the DNA matches it firmly. Where a row states a size, it is once, few, many or the class of an expanded clone; other rows omit it.

>few|-|TRBV6-6|TRBJ2-1
CASSSGAPYNEQFF
TGTGCCAGCAGTTCTGGAGCGCCCTACAATGAGCAGTTCTTC
>-|-|TRBV5-1|TRBJ2-6
CASSLGAGPPSGANVLTF
TGCGCCAGCAGCTTGGGGGCAGGTCCCCCCTCTGGGGCCAACGTCCTGACTTTC
>few|TRBD2|TRBV29-1|TRBJ2-5
CSVEPSGIKRTQYF
TGCAGCGTTGAACCTAGCGGCATCAAGAGGACCCAGTACTTC
>-|TRBD1|TRBV5-4|TRBJ1-4
CASSSGQGVNEKLFF
TGTGCCAGCAGCTCAGGACAGGGGGTTAATGAAAAACTGTTTTTT
>-|TRBD1|TRBV5-8|TRBJ2-7
CASSLTGVEQYF
TGTGCCAGCAGCTTAACAGGGGTAGAGCAGTACTTC
>-|TRBD1|TRBV18|TRBJ2-7
CASSPRQGGSYEQYF
TGTGCCAGCTCACCGCGACAGGGTGGATCCTACGAGCAGTACTTC
>few|-|TRBV10-3|TRBJ1-2
CAISRDSYGYTF
TGTGCCATCAGTAGAGACAGCTATGGCTACACCTTC
>few|TRBD1|TRBV6-1|TRBJ1-2
CATDRAIYGYTF
TGTGCCACCGACAGGGCGATATATGGCTACACCTTC
>-|-|TRBV19|TRBJ2-3
CASSMSGRRGTDTQYF
TGTGCCAGTAGTATGTCCGGACGGCGGGGTACAGATACGCAGTATTTT
>once|-|TRBV19|TRBJ2-1
CASSSYRVSPEYNEQFF
TGTGCCAGTAGTTCCTACAGGGTTTCCCCAGAGTACAATGAGCAGTTCTTC
>-|-|TRBV10-3|TRBJ2-3
CATWGGSDTQYF
TGTGCCACTTGGGGAGGATCTGATACGCAGTATTTT
>few|-|TRBV29-1|TRBJ2-3
CSVGVTDTQYF
TGCAGCGTTGGCGTCACAGATACGCAGTATTTT
>-|-|TRBV28|TRBJ2-1
CASTVGFSYNEQFF
TGTGCCAGCACTGTCGGGTTCTCCTACAATGAGCAGTTCTTC
>-|-|TRBV18|TRBJ1-5
CASSPHHPGSNQPQHF
TGTGCCAGCTCACCTCACCATCCAGGGAGCAATCAGCCCCAGCATTTT
>-|-|TRBV19|TRBJ2-2
CASSVQAVPNTGELFF
TGTGCCAGTAGTGTCCAGGCCGTTCCGAACACCGGGGAGCTGTTTTTT
>-|TRBD2|TRBV7-7|TRBJ2-7
CASSPRLAGGAEQYF
TGTGCCAGCAGCCCCCGACTAGCGGGGGGGGCCGAGCAGTACTTC
>-|-|TRBV16|TRBJ2-3
CASSQVRALTDTQYF
TGTGCCAGCAGCCAAGTAAGAGCTCTCACAGATACGCAGTATTTT
>few|-|TRBV9|TRBJ2-3
CASSVHTNTQYF
TGTGCCAGCAGCGTTCACACGAATACGCAGTATTTT
>-|TRBD1|TRBV13|TRBJ2-7
CASSPRDSGYYEQYF
TGTGCCAGCAGCCCCCGGGACAGCGGCTACTACGAGCAGTACTTC
>-|TRBD1|TRBV15|TRBJ2-3
CATSRGQGVGMDTQYF
TGTGCCACCAGCAGAGGACAGGGTGTAGGAATGGACACGCAGTATTTT
>-|TRBD1|TRBV7-3|TRBJ2-7
CASSRYGDSYHYEQYF
TGTGCCAGCAGCCGATATGGGGACAGTTACCACTACGAGCAGTACTTC
>few|-|TRBV7-2|TRBJ2-7
CASSLAGPPYEQYF
TGTGCCAGCAGCTTAGCGGGCCCCCCCTACGAGCAGTACTTC
>-|TRBD1|TRBV14|TRBJ1-6
CASSQERTGHSPLHF
TGTGCCAGCAGCCAAGAACGGACAGGGCATTCACCCCTCCACTTT
>-|-|TRBV10-3|TRBJ1-2
CAIRARGRYYGYTF
TGTGCCATCAGAGCCAGGGGTCGGTACTATGGCTACACCTTC